Following are 21 T cell receptor beta chains from one sample sequenced in a study of shared clonotypes between healthy human individuals. Clones were read by immunoSEQ multiplex PCR, and TCRdb kept only the in-frame ones, dropping some. Of about 1 million clones listed, about 77% are singletons. Sequencing was carried out using memory CD4+ T cells sorted from blood. The subset denotes: CD45RA-negative fraction. Receptors were obtained from a man aged 18 to 30 in good health.

The CDR3 nucleotides read TGTGCCAGCGGAGTGCGAGGGGACAGGGGGGCCTCCTATAATTCACCCCTCCACTTT. This gives the protein CASGVRGDRGASYNSPLHF. V and J are TRBV11-2 and TRBJ1-6, with 11 nucleotides matching TRBD1. This CDR3 comprises 19 residues. CDR1 and CDR2 from the germline V gene are SGHAT and FQNNGV. The V segment lost 8 bases and the J segment 0 bases; nucleotides outside the gene matches: 12.

In this sample, this clone turned up once. CDR3 residues: CSVVDMGETQYF. CDR3 coding DNA: TGCAGCGTTGTGGACATGGGGGAGACCCAGTACTTC. V and J are TRBV29-1 and TRBJ2-5, with D possibly being TRBD1 (5 bases). Per the germline V gene, CDR1 is SQVTM and CDR2 is ANQGSEA. The CDR3 is 12 amino acids. Trimming left V 4 bases short and J 5 bases short, with 11 bases between.

The chain joins TRBV2 to TRBJ2-7; D possibly corresponds to TRBD1 (6 bases). V was trimmed by 4 bases and J by 7 bases, leaving 20 bases between them. This CDR3 has 15 residues. Germline loops: CDR1 SNHLY, CDR2 FYNNEI. In DNA, the CDR3 is TGTGCCAGCAGTGGACCACCCATGGCAGGGGAAGAGCAGTACTTC. This sequence encodes CASSGPPMAGEEQYF.

J is TRBJ2-3 and V is TRBV2; 8 nucleotides agree with TRBD2. The J segment lost 2 bases and the V segment lost 6 bases, leaving 7 bases of the junction unmatched. The CDR3 is made up of 15 amino acids. Germline CDR1 is SNHLY and CDR2 is FYNNEI. CDR3 sequence reads: CASSYREGLTDTQYF. CDR3 sequence (DNA): TGTGCCAGCAGCTACCGGGAGGGACTCACAGATACGCAGTATTTT. Full variable domain (remainder filled in from reference TRBV2 and TRBJ2-3): EPEVTQTPSHQVTQMGQEVILRCVPISNHLYFYWYRQILGQKVEFLVSFYNNEISEKSEIFDDQFSVERPDGSNFTLKIRSTKLEDSAMYFCASSYREGLTDTQYFGPGTRLTVL.

The rearrangement links TRBV11-3 to TRBJ2-2; no reliable D call. Germline V lookup: CDR1 SGHNT, CDR2 YENEEA. The CDR3 contains 13 residues. Trimming stripped 1 base from V and 4 bases from J, with 4 bases between. CDR3 amino acids: CASSLASTGELFF. The CDR3 region has the DNA TGTGCCAGCAGCTTAGCGTCCACCGGGGAGCTGTTTTTT.

The chain's CDR3 is CAISEMRGRGQETQYF. Here the CDR3 DNA reads TGTGCCATCAGTGAGATGAGGGGAAGGGGCCAAGAGACCCAGTACTTC. The V call is TRBV10-3, the J call TRBJ2-5; TRBD1 or TRBD2 may be the D gene (5 bases each). CDR3 size: 16 residues. The germline V gene has CDR1 ENHRY and CDR2 SYGVKD. V dropped 2 bases and J dropped 1 base, with 14 bases sitting between them.

This chain links TRBV15 with TRBJ1-2, with 7 bases matching TRBD1. Losses at the gene ends were 3 bases for V and 5 bases for J; bases not matched to a gene: 6. This CDR3 has 14 residues. Germline values: CDR1 LNHNV, CDR2 YYDKDF (reference sequence). CDR3 in amino acids: CATSSGGTDYGYTF. The CDR3 coding sequence is TGTGCCACCAGCAGTGGGGGGACAGATTATGGCTACACCTTC.

V gene TRBV30 combines with J gene TRBJ2-7; 7 nucleotides agree with TRBD1. The trim removed 0 bases at V and 5 bases at J, leaving 4 bases unmatched. Per germline, CDR1 GTSNPN and CDR2 SVGIG (reference sequence). This CDR3 contains 13 residues. The CDR3 nucleotides read TGTGCCTGGAGTGTAACAGGGGTCCACGAGCAGTACTTC. Its protein product is CAWSVTGVHEQYF.

This clone was found a few times. The rearrangement joins TRBV6-1 to TRBJ1-3; D is perhaps TRBD1 (6 bases). CDR3 length: 13 residues. V dropped 6 bases and J dropped 4 bases, with 10 bases sitting between them. Per germline, CDR1 MNHNS and CDR2 SASEGT. The CDR3 DNA reads TGTGCCAGCAGGGGAGGACAGGGAAACACCATATATTTT. Translation gives CASRGGQGNTIYF.

The rearrangement uses TRBV7-3 and TRBJ2-2; weak D call: TRBD1 (5 bases). The CDR3 is made up of 13 amino acids. With 5 bases removed from V and 6 bases from J, the gap between germline ends came to 10 bases. CDR1 is SGHTA and CDR2 is FQGTGA in the germline V gene. CDR3 coding DNA: TGTGCCAGCAGCCCCAGGGAAGCCGGGGAGCTGTTTTTT. Translated, it gives CASSPREAGELFF.

The chain carries TRBV30 and TRBJ2-2; the match to TRBD1 covers 7 bases. Per the germline V gene, CDR1 is GTSNPN and CDR2 is SVGIG (reference sequence). V gave up 0 bases and J gave up 0 bases; unmatched junction bases: 10. The CDR3 is 18 amino acids. CDR3 loop: CAWSVMYGRGSNTGELFF. The DNA for the CDR3 is TGTGCCTGGAGTGTAATGTACGGCAGGGGGTCGAACACCGGGGAGCTGTTTTTT. Full variable domain (rest looked up from reference TRBV30 and TRBJ2-2): SQTIHQWPATLVQPVGSPLSLECTVEGTSNPNLYWYRQAAGRGLQLLFYSVGIGQISSEVPQNLSASRPQDRQFILSSKKLLLSDSGFYLCAWSVMYGRGSNTGELFFGEGSRLTVL.

This clone was counted only a few times. V is TRBV6-5 and J is TRBJ1-5; D might be TRBD1 (6 bases). CDR1 is MNHEY, CDR2 SVGAGI, per germline. The CDR3 sequence is 15 residues long. V was cut by 5 bases and J by 2 bases, with 13 bases left in between. This CDR3 is CASSRGRGGNQPQHF. The DNA of the CDR3 is TGTGCCAGCAGTCGAGGCAGGGGAGGCAATCAGCCCCAGCATTTT.

The chain uses TRBV30 and TRBJ2-2; a possible D gene is TRBD2 (6 bases). Germline V gene data show CDR1 as GTSNPN and CDR2 as SVGIG (reference sequence). The V gene lost 0 bases and the J gene lost 1 base, with 9 bases spanning the gap. The CDR3 extends over 15 amino acids. Written as DNA, the CDR3 is TGTGCCTGGAGTGTCGGTAGCGGGAACACCGGGGAGCTGTTTTTT. Protein product: CAWSVGSGNTGELFF. The full variable domain, with the rest looked up from reference TRBV30 and TRBJ2-2, is SQTIHQWPATLVQPVGSPLSLECTVEGTSNPNLYWYRQAAGRGLQLLFYSVGIGQISSEVPQNLSASRPQDRQFILSSKKLLLSDSGFYLCAWSVGSGNTGELFFGEGSRLTVL.

The V gene is TRBV5-1, the J gene TRBJ2-7; TRBD2 agrees at 10 bases. The CDR3 consists of 15 residues. Trimming at V came to 0 bases and at J to 5 bases, leaving 5 bases not matched to a gene. The V gene's germline CDR1 is SGHRS and CDR2 YFSETQ. The CDR3 protein is CASSLALAGVHEQYF. CDR3 in DNA: TGCGCCAGCAGCTTGGCTCTAGCGGGAGTCCACGAGCAGTACTTC.

V is TRBV5-8 and J is TRBJ2-5; perhaps D is TRBD1 or TRBD2 (6 bases each). With 0 bases removed from V and 5 bases from J, the gap between germline ends came to 17 bases. This CDR3 is 16 amino acids long. From germline, CDR1 is SGHTS and CDR2 YDEGEE. This CDR3 is CASSLGFGGAGETQYF. The CDR3 bases are TGTGCCAGCAGCTTGGGTTTCGGGGGCGCGGGGGAGACCCAGTACTTC.

This chain uses TRBV4-3 with TRBJ2-6; D possibly corresponds to TRBD2 (5 bases). The V end lost 0 bases, the J end lost 1 base, and 13 bases lay between the germline ends. The CDR3 runs to 18 residues. CDR1 and CDR2 (germline): LGHNA, YSLEER. The CDR3 protein is CASSQDPRVGSGANVLTF. The CDR3 DNA sequence: TGCGCCAGCAGCCAAGATCCGAGGGTCGGGTCTGGGGCCAACGTCCTGACTTTC.

This clone was seen more than once but under ten times. The CDR3 DNA reads TGTGCCAGCAGTGCAGGAGGAGGGGGTGAAGCTTTCTTT. This translates into CASSAGGGGEAFF. This sequence joins TRBV2 and TRBJ1-1, with D tentatively TRBD1 (6 bases). The V gene lost 4 bases and the J gene lost 7 bases, with 13 bases spanning the gap. This CDR3 has 13 residues. The germline V gene has CDR1 SNHLY and CDR2 FYNNEI. Supplemented by reference TRBV2 and TRBJ1-1, the full variable domain reads EPEVTQTPSHQVTQMGQEVILRCVPISNHLYFYWYRQILGQKVEFLVSFYNNEISEKSEIFDDQFSVERPDGSNFTLKIRSTKLEDSAMYFCASSAGGGGEAFFGQGTRLTVV.

This chain connects TRBV4-1 to TRBJ1-2; D is uncertain. The ends were cut back, 1 base at V and 1 base at J, with 10 bases in the middle. CDR1 and CDR2 (germline): MGHRA, YSYEKL. The CDR3 consists of 15 residues. CDR3 sequence reads: CASSQASGINYGYTF. The DNA for the CDR3 is TGCGCCAGCAGCCAAGCATCCGGAATTAACTATGGCTACACCTTC.

This clone was observed a single time. The J gene is TRBJ1-6, the V gene TRBV6-5; TRBD1 matches 7 bases. The CDR3 runs 13 residues. After removal of 8 bases from V and 8 bases from J, the junction contained 6 bases not matched to a gene. Germline V gene lookup returns CDR1 MNHEY and CDR2 SVGAGI. For the CDR3, the DNA is TGTGCCAGCGGGGGACAGAGAGATTCACCCCTCCACTTT. Its protein is CASGGQRDSPLHF.

The chain joins TRBV28 to TRBJ1-6; TRBD1 is a possible D gene (5 bases). The V gene's germline CDR1 is MDHEN and CDR2 SYDVKM. CDR3 length equals 15 residues. Trimming removed 3 bases at V and 3 bases at J, with 9 bases between. The CDR3 spells CASSLGGNYNSPLHF. The CDR3 region has the DNA TGTGCCAGCAGTTTGGGGGGGAACTATAATTCACCCCTCCACTTT.

This chain links TRBV6-1 with TRBJ2-5; D might be TRBD1 or TRBD2, each matching 6 bases. This CDR3 has 13 residues. The ends were cut back, 5 bases at V and 4 bases at J, with 11 bases in the middle. Germline loops: CDR1 MNHNS, CDR2 SASEGT. For the CDR3, the DNA is TGTGCCAGCAGTCGGGGGCTAGCAGAGACCCAGTACTTC. Its translation: CASSRGLAETQYF.